This entry lists 25 T cell receptor beta chains sequenced from one sample in a study of blood T cell repertoires in COVID-19. Sequencing used immunoSEQ multiplex PCR; TCRdb keeps in-frame clones, though not all of them. The sample shows about 150,000 clones, roughly 85% of them seen only once. The sequencing input was peripheral blood. These receptors all come from a human donor with acute or convalescent COVID-19. The donor label of this sample is uncertain.

This clone was observed once. The chain is built from TRBV7-2 and TRBJ2-1; 8 bases match TRBD2. Losses at the gene ends were 6 bases for V and 4 bases for J; bases not matched to a gene: 8. The CDR3 is made up of 15 amino acids. Germline loops: CDR1 SGHTA, CDR2 FQGNSA. CDR3 sequence reads: CASSRIAGKYNEQFF. The CDR3 region has the DNA TGTGCCAGCAGTCGGATAGCGGGAAAATACAATGAGCAGTTCTTC.

CDR3 sequence reads: CATEGAETDTQYF. The CDR3 DNA reads TGTGCCACCGAGGGGGCGGAAACAGATACGCAGTATTTT. The chain carries TRBV15 and TRBJ2-3; 7 bases match TRBD1. V shed 8 bases, J shed 3 bases, and the junction held 5 bases outside the gene matches. The CDR3 contains 13 residues. The germline V gene has CDR1 LNHNV and CDR2 YYDKDF (reference sequence).

CDR3 sequence (DNA): TGTGCCAGCTCACCATACGGACTATTGCAGGGCTACACCTTC. This translates into CASSPYGLLQGYTF. The chain uses TRBV18 and TRBJ1-2; D not resolved. This CDR3 has 14 residues. Looked up from germline, CDR1 is KGHSH and CDR2 is LQKENI. V lost 2 bases and J 8 bases, leaving 15 bases between the germline ends.

The chain has TRBV6-4 and TRBJ2-7; unclear D gene. Germline CDR1 is MRHNA and CDR2 is SNTAGT. Trimming removed 7 bases at V and 7 bases at J, with 11 bases between. The length of the CDR3 is 11 residues. This CDR3 is CASTPLREQYV. The CDR3 DNA reads as TGTGCCAGCACCCCCCTCAGAGAGCAGTACGTC.

The chain is built from TRBV5-5 and TRBJ1-1, with D uncertain. The CDR3 runs to 12 residues. The germline V and J ends were trimmed by 0 bases and 7 bases, with 7 bases remaining between them. Germline values: CDR1 SGHKS, CDR2 YYEKEE (reference sequence). The CDR3 DNA is TGTGCCAGCAGCTTGGCAGGTGATGAAGCTTTCTTT. This translates into CASSLAGDEAFF.

This clone appeared a few times. V is TRBV7-2 and J is TRBJ1-2; possibly TRBD1 for D (5 bases). The V end lost 5 bases, the J end lost 5 bases, and 18 bases lay between the germline ends. Germline V lookup: CDR1 SGHTA, CDR2 FQGNSA. The CDR3 extends over 15 amino acids. The CDR3 DNA reads as TGTGCCAGCAGCACAAGAAGGGGTGGTAATTATGGCTACACCTTC. It is translated as CASSTRRGGNYGYTF.

This clone was counted a single time. The genes are TRBV6-2 or TRBV6-3 and TRBJ1-2; no clear D gene. This CDR3 spans 13 amino acids. V lost 4 bases and J lost 2, with 8 bases in between. Germline V CDR1 and CDR2: MNHEY, SVGEGT. The CDR3 loop reads CASSLGGNYGYTF. In DNA form, the CDR3 reads TGTGCCAGCAGTTTGGGAGGCAACTATGGCTACACCTTC.

CDR3 protein: CASSVPFQADTQYF. In DNA form, the CDR3 reads TGTGCCAGCAGTGTTCCGTTTCAGGCAGATACGCAGTATTTT. The chain is built from TRBV28 and TRBJ2-3; D is undetermined. CDR1 and CDR2 (germline): MDHEN, SYDVKM. The ends were cut back, 5 bases at V and 4 bases at J, with 13 bases in the middle. This CDR3 is built from 14 residues.

This chain connects TRBV27 to TRBJ1-4; TRBD1 is a possible D gene (5 bases). In germline, CDR1 is MNHEY, CDR2 SMNVEV (reference sequence). With 5 bases removed from V and 8 bases from J, the gap between germline ends came to 18 bases. The CDR3 is 15 residues long. The CDR3 region is CASSPLGEVEEKLFF. CDR3 in DNA: TGTGCCAGCAGTCCCCTAGGGGAGGTAGAGGAAAAACTGTTTTTT.

On this clone itself: The sample holds other DNA sequences that translate to the same CDR3. J is TRBJ2-1 and V is TRBV18, with 13 bases fitting TRBD2. CDR1 KGHSH and CDR2 LQKENI come from the germline V gene. The CDR3 extends over 18 amino acids. The V segment lost 0 bases and the J segment 4 bases; nucleotides outside the gene matches: 6. The CDR3 DNA reads as TGTGCCAGCTCACCACCTACTAGCGGGGGGGCCGGGTACAATGAGCAGTTCTTC. As protein: CASSPPTSGGAGYNEQFF. Together with reference TRBV18 and TRBJ2-1, the CDR3 gives the full variable domain: NAGVMQNPRHLVRRRGQEARLRCSPMKGHSHVYWYRQLPEEGLKFMVYLQKENIIDESGMPKERFSAEFPKEGPSILRIQQVVRGDSAAYFCASSPPTSGGAGYNEQFFGPGTRLTVL.

The chain recombines TRBV12-3 or TRBV12-4 with TRBJ1-1; the D gene is possibly TRBD1 (5 bases). This CDR3 is built from 13 residues. V shed 3 bases and J shed 5 bases, with 10 bases lying between them. CDR3 nucleotides: TGTGCCAGCAGTTTCAGGGTAGGTACTGAAGCTTTCTTT. Its translation is CASSFRVGTEAFF.

The V call is TRBV7-2, the J call TRBJ1-6; possible D gene TRBD1, 5 bases. The CDR3 is made up of 14 amino acids. Germline V lookup: CDR1 SGHTA, CDR2 FQGNSA. The V gene lost 1 base and the J gene lost 7 bases, with 8 bases spanning the gap. CDR3 amino acids: CASSLVRANSPLHF. Written as DNA, the CDR3 is TGTGCCAGCAGCTTAGTCAGGGCCAATTCACCCCTCCACTTT.

For the CDR3, the DNA is TGCAGCGTCGACAGGGGAAATGAGCAGTTCTTC. It translates to CSVDRGNEQFF. This sequence joins TRBV29-1 and TRBJ2-1, with 8 bases lining up with TRBD1. Germline CDR1 reads SQVTM; CDR2 reads ANQGSEA. With 6 bases clipped from V and 7 bases from J, the junction kept 2 bases outside the gene matches. The CDR3 runs 11 residues.

The V and J genes are TRBV3-1 (or the pseudogene TRBV3-2) and TRBJ2-6; 7 bases agree with TRBD2. This CDR3 spans 20 amino acids. Unmatched junction bases numbered 11, after V lost 0 bases and J lost 0 bases. Germline V lookup: CDR1 LGHDT, CDR2 YNNKEL (reference sequence). The CDR3 sequence is CASSQDKRGVPHSGANVLTF. CDR3 in DNA: TGTGCCAGCAGCCAAGACAAACGGGGGGTTCCACACTCTGGGGCCAACGTCCTGACTTTC.

J is TRBJ2-1 and V is TRBV6-2 or TRBV6-3, with 12 bases identical to TRBD2. CDR3 size: 16 residues. The germline V gene encodes CDR1 MNHEY and CDR2 SVGEGT. Trimming removed 0 bases from V and 10 bases from J; junction bases left unmatched: 7. CDR3 sequence reads: CASSYSWTSGVTEQFF. CDR3 bases: TGTGCCAGCAGTTACTCCTGGACTAGCGGGGTTACGGAGCAGTTCTTC.

The chain combines TRBV5-4 with TRBJ1-2, with 8 bases matching TRBD1. Germline lookup yields CDR1 SGHNT and CDR2 YYREEE (reference sequence). Losses at the gene ends were 4 bases for V and 4 bases for J; bases not matched to a gene: 3. This CDR3 is built from 13 residues. CDR3: CASSQDRAYGYTF. The CDR3 DNA reads TGTGCCAGCAGCCAGGACAGGGCCTATGGCTACACCTTC.

The chain recombines TRBV7-2 with TRBJ1-1, with 7 bases identical to TRBD1. Germline CDR1 reads SGHTA; CDR2 reads FQGNSA. The CDR3 covers 13 residues. Trimming at V came to 3 bases and at J to 7 bases, leaving 5 bases not matched to a gene. The CDR3 nucleotides read TGTGCCAGCAGCTTGGCAGGGGGGATTGAAGCTTTCTTT. It is translated as CASSLAGGIEAFF.

This rearrangement joins TRBV5-8 to TRBJ2-5, with 8 positions matching TRBD1. The CDR3 runs to 14 residues. CDR1 is SGHTS and CDR2 is YDEGEE in the germline V gene. V dropped 0 bases and J dropped 3; count of bases not matched to a gene: 1. The CDR3 spells CASSLGQGKETQYF. The CDR3 DNA sequence: TGTGCCAGCAGCTTGGGACAGGGGAAAGAGACCCAGTACTTC.

A few counts support this clone. The chain employs TRBV10-3 and TRBJ2-7; 12 bases are shared with TRBD2. CDR1 ENHRY and CDR2 SYGVKD come from the germline V gene. CDR3 length: 16 residues. The V gene end was trimmed by 5 bases and the J gene end by 3 bases; junction bases not matched to a gene: 8. Written as DNA, the CDR3 is TGTGCCATCAGTAACCTACTAGCGGGGGGTATCTACGAGCAGTACTTC. Translation: CAISNLLAGGIYEQYF.

This clone appeared a single time. The chain couples TRBV9 to TRBJ1-4; TRBD1 matches at 7 bases. The CDR3 loop spans 13 amino acids. Unmatched junction bases numbered 5, after V lost 6 bases and J lost 6 bases. Looked up from germline, CDR1 is SGDLS and CDR2 is YYNGEE. The chain's CDR3 is CASTRDSDEKLFF. Here the CDR3 DNA reads TGTGCCAGCACCCGGGACAGCGATGAAAAACTGTTTTTT. Using reference TRBV9 and TRBJ1-4 for the parts outside the CDR3, the full variable domain is DSGVTQTPKHLITATGQRVTLRCSPRSGDLSVYWYQQSLDQGLQFLIQYYNGEERAKGNILERFSAQQFPDLHSELNLSSLELGDSALYFCASTRDSDEKLFFGSGTQLSVL.

A single count supports this clone. The chain combines TRBV14 with TRBJ1-2; D call uncertain. The CDR3 runs 12 residues. V was trimmed by 4 bases and J by 9 bases, leaving 12 bases between them. CDR1 and CDR2 (germline): SGHDN, FVKESK. The CDR3 sequence is CASSRADISYTF. The CDR3 bases are TGTGCCAGCAGCCGCGCCGATATTAGCTACACCTTC.

V usage is TRBV21-1 and J usage is TRBJ1-4. TRBV21-1 is described as a pseudogene. The CDR3 is 14 amino acids. The DNA of the CDR3 is TGTGCCAGCAGCAGGTGCGGGTCTAATGAAAAACTGTTTTTT. Translating it yields CASSRCGSNEKLFF.

The chain recombines TRBV2 with TRBJ1-4; 8 nucleotides agree with TRBD1. This CDR3 contains 16 residues. Germline loops: CDR1 SNHLY, CDR2 FYNNEI. V shed 4 bases and J 5 bases; nucleotides not matched to a gene: 9. The CDR3 bases are TGTGCCAGCAGTGTCTCTTTTGGACAGGGAAATGAAAAACTGTTTTTT. Translated: CASSVSFGQGNEKLFF.

The chain carries TRBV6-6 and TRBJ2-5, with 8 bases matching TRBD1. The V gene's germline CDR1 is MNHNY and CDR2 SVGAGI (reference sequence). The CDR3 is 14 residues long. The V gene end was trimmed by 6 bases and the J gene end by 1 base; junction bases not matched to a gene: 4. The CDR3 is CASSRDRSQETQYF. The CDR3 DNA reads TGTGCCAGCAGCAGGGACAGGTCCCAAGAGACCCAGTACTTC.

This rearrangement joins TRBV6-5 to TRBJ2-7, with 10 bases matching TRBD2. This CDR3 contains 15 residues. The V gene's germline CDR1 is MNHEY and CDR2 SVGAGI. V trimming: 5 bases; J trimming: 2 bases; junction bases outside the gene matches: 6. The CDR3 DNA sequence: TGTGCCAGCAGTAGAAGCGGGGGGGAGACCTACGAGCAGTACTTC. Its translation: CASSRSGGETYEQYF.